This T cell receptor beta chain was recovered during a study of T cell repertoires in cytomegalovirus infection. For the study at large: Public TCR beta signatures provided an indication of both CMV infection and a matching HLA type. Overall study results and limits: HLA-C-restricted, CMV-specific TCR beta clonotypes were dominant ex vivo.

As for this clonotype: Its antigen is still unknown.

Each CDR3 protein gets one entry after TCRdb re-called the reads with MiXCR. The top ten clones hold around 11% of a sample with roughly 310,000 distinct CDR3 sequences, around a sixth of them seen once. The CDR3 length is 12 residues. Germline CDR1 is SGDLS and CDR2 is YYNGEE. V lost 5 bases and J lost 8, with 13 bases in between. Sequenced material: PBMCs. The receptor was isolated from a human donor in good health (CMV status not recorded). Some clones in this sample may be carry-over from other donors' samples. V gene TRBV9 combines with J gene TRBJ1-2, with D possibly being TRBD1 (5 bases). The CDR3 DNA follows: TGTGCCAGCAGACGGGACGCTTCAGGCTACACCTTC. This encodes CASRRDASGYTF.